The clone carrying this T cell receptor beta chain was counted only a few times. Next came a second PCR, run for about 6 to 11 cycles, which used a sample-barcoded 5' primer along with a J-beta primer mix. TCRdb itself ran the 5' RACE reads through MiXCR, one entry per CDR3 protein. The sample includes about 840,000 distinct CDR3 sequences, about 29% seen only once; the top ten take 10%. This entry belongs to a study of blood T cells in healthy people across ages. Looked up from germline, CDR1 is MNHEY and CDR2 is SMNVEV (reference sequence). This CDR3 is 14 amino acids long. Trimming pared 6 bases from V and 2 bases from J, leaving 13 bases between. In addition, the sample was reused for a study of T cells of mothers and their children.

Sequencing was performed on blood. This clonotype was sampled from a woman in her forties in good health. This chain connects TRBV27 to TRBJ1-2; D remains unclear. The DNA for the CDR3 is TGTGCCAGCAGGGCCTCTGGAGGCAACTATGGCTACACCTTC. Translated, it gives CASRASGGNYGYTF.